The sequence of this TCR beta chain was determined in a study of cytomegalovirus exposure and HLA in healthy donors. The study's findings and limits: There were some public TCRs occurring in many donors, but most TCR sequences were rare.

A word on this clone: Its antigen remains unknown.

The PCR ran on 60 Vbeta and 13 Jbeta primers. The repertoire was sequenced with immunoSEQ multiplex PCR; TCRdb's copy has only in-frame clones and lacks some. The sample contains a few hundred thousand clones, under 90% of which appear only once. The CDR3 runs to 15 residues. After removal of 5 bases from V and 4 bases from J, the junction contained 8 bases not matched to a gene. Germline loops: CDR1 MNHEY, CDR2 SVGAGI. This clonotype was sampled from a girl aged 2-9 years in good health and CMV-seronegative. What was sequenced was PBMCs. The chain has TRBV6-5 and TRBJ2-1, with 7 bases aligning to TRBD2. CDR3 coding DNA: TGTGCCAGCAGTGCCCAGCGGGGAGGTTACAATGAGCAGTTCTTC. Translated: CASSAQRGGYNEQFF.